Each of the 24 T cell receptor beta chains below was sequenced from the same sample in a study of blood T cell repertoires in COVID-19. Libraries were prepared by immunoSEQ multiplex PCR; TCRdb keeps only in-frame clonotypes and omits some of them. In the table there are about 200,000 clones, approximately 88% of which are singletons. The sequencing input was peripheral blood. The receptor set was obtained from a man between 35 and 55 years old with acute or convalescent COVID-19.

The V and J genes are TRBV12-3 or TRBV12-4 and TRBJ1-2; perhaps TRBD1 as D (5 bases). The CDR3 extends over 13 amino acids. V dropped 5 bases and J dropped 8 bases, with 15 bases sitting between them. The DNA for the CDR3 is TGTGCCAGCAGTATCCAGGGTTTGGGGGGCTACACCTTC. Translated, it gives CASSIQGLGGYTF.

The chain is built from TRBV6-5 and TRBJ2-2; D might be TRBD1 (5 bases). With 2 bases removed from V and 2 bases from J, the gap between germline ends came to 9 bases. The germline gives CDR1 MNHEY, CDR2 SVGAGI. This CDR3 has 15 amino acids. The CDR3 here is CASSYGAINTGELFF. In DNA, the CDR3 is TGTGCCAGCAGTTACGGGGCTATAAACACCGGGGAGCTGTTTTTT.

This chain joins TRBV6-2 or TRBV6-3 and TRBJ2-1; 12 bases are a match to TRBD2. The CDR3 loop spans 20 amino acids. CDR1 and CDR2 from the germline V gene are MNHEY and SVGEGT. V lost 0 bases and J lost 1; bases outside the gene matches: 10. The CDR3 region is CASSYSLLTSGRMSYNEQFF. The DNA for the CDR3 is TGTGCCAGCAGTTACTCCCTTTTAACTAGCGGGAGGATGTCCTACAATGAGCAGTTCTTC.

This chain joins TRBV27 and TRBJ2-7; possible D gene TRBD1, 5 bases. V was cut by 3 bases and J by 1 base, with 10 bases left in between. The CDR3 covers 14 residues. CDR1 is MNHEY and CDR2 is SMNVEV in the germline V gene (reference sequence). The chain's CDR3 is CASSFRQGSYEQYF. The DNA of the CDR3 is TGTGCCAGCAGTTTCAGGCAGGGTTCCTACGAGCAGTACTTC.

This sequence joins TRBV6-5 and TRBJ1-5, with a weak D call TRBD1 (5 bases). The germline CDR1 and CDR2 sequences are MNHEY and SVGAGI. V gave up 6 bases and J gave up 5 bases, with 11 bases separating them. The CDR3 totals 13 residues. The CDR3 coding sequence is TGTGCCAGCAGGAGCAGGGAAGATCAGCCCCAGCATTTT. It translates to CASRSREDQPQHF.

The V call is TRBV5-1, the J call TRBJ2-7, with TRBD1 as a possible D gene (5 bases). The CDR3 contains 12 residues. V was cut by 3 bases and J by 5 bases, with 9 bases left in between. Germline assignment: CDR1 SGHRS and CDR2 YFSETQ. The CDR3 region has the DNA TGCGCCAGCAGCTCACCCAGGGACGAGCAGTACTTC. As protein: CASSSPRDEQYF.

V is TRBV7-8 and J is TRBJ1-2, with D possibly matching TRBD1 (5 bases). Trimming stripped 1 base from V and 2 bases from J, with 8 bases between. CDR1 and CDR2 from the germline V gene are SGHVS and FQNEAQ. The CDR3 sequence is 14 residues long. CDR3 nucleotides: TGTGCCAGCAGCTTAGACAGGCTGAACTATGGCTACACCTTC. The encoded protein is CASSLDRLNYGYTF.

This clone has a single count. V and J are TRBV29-1 and TRBJ1-3; a possible D gene is TRBD1 (6 bases). This CDR3 region has 14 residues. V lost 1 base and J lost 0, with 7 bases in between. Germline loops: CDR1 SQVTM, CDR2 ANQGSEA. The CDR3 nucleotides are TGCAGCGTTGAAGGGGACAACTCTGGAAACACCATATATTTT. It translates to CSVEGDNSGNTIYF. The complete variable domain, with remaining parts taken from reference TRBV29-1 and TRBJ1-3, reads SAVISQKPSRDICQRGTSLTIQCQVDSQVTMMFWYRQQPGQSLTLIATANQGSEATYESGFVIDKFPISRPNLTFSTLTVSNMSPEDSSIYLCSVEGDNSGNTIYFGEGSWLTVV.

The rearrangement links TRBV29-1 to TRBJ2-1; 11 bases match TRBD2. The V gene's germline CDR1 is SQVTM and CDR2 ANQGSEA. The CDR3 length is 15 residues. After removal of 3 bases from V and 5 bases from J, the junction contained 6 bases not matched to a gene. In nucleotides, the CDR3 is TGCAGCGTTGAGCCCCCGGGACTAGCGGACAATGAGCAGTTCTTC. Encoded protein: CSVEPPGLADNEQFF.

This clone showed up just a few times. Other DNA sequences in this sample translate to the same CDR3. J is TRBJ1-1 and V is TRBV10-3; 8 nucleotides align to TRBD1. CDR1 is ENHRY and CDR2 is SYGVKD in the germline V gene. CDR3 length: 14 amino acids. V was pared by 3 bases and J by 3 bases, with 3 bases of the junction left unmatched. The CDR3: CAISEGQGDTEAFF. Here the CDR3 DNA reads TGTGCCATCAGTGAAGGACAGGGTGACACTGAAGCTTTCTTT.

This clone was counted once. V is TRBV3-1 (or the pseudogene TRBV3-2) and J is TRBJ1-3; TRBD1 might be the D (5 bases). The germline V gene has CDR1 LGHDT and CDR2 YNNKEL (reference sequence). The CDR3 is made up of 18 amino acids. V dropped 1 base and J dropped 0 bases, with 16 bases sitting between them. The CDR3 region has the DNA TGTGCCAGCAGCCAAGGAAGACAGTCCCGTCTCTCTGGAAACACCATATATTTT. Protein sequence: CASSQGRQSRLSGNTIYF.

The J gene is TRBJ2-7, the V gene TRBV18, with 7 positions matching TRBD1. Unmatched junction bases numbered 16, after V lost 6 bases and J lost 5 bases. The germline CDR1 and CDR2 sequences are KGHSH and LQKENI. The length of the CDR3 is 16 residues. The CDR3: CASSPLATGLRDEQYF. CDR3 bases: TGTGCCAGCTCCCCTTTGGCGACAGGGTTGAGGGACGAGCAGTACTTC.

The chain uses TRBV7-8 and TRBJ1-1; D is uncertain. The ends were cut back, 1 base at V and 5 bases at J, with 8 bases in the middle. Germline loops: CDR1 SGHVS, CDR2 FQNEAQ. The length of the CDR3 is 13 residues. CDR3 DNA: TGTGCCAGCAGCTTAGGAATACAGACTGAAGCTTTCTTT. Protein: CASSLGIQTEAFF.

V and J are TRBV30 and TRBJ1-6; perhaps TRBD1 as D (6 bases). Per the germline V gene, CDR1 is GTSNPN and CDR2 is SVGIG (reference sequence). Trimming removed 0 bases at V and 8 bases at J, with 11 bases between. The CDR3 has 14 residues. The CDR3 DNA is TGTGCCTGGAGTGTCGCCTCAGGGGATTCACCCCTCCACTTT. Its translation is CAWSVASGDSPLHF.

CDR3 region: CASSLAEHPDTQYF. The CDR3 region has the DNA TGTGCCAGCAGCTTAGCGGAGCACCCAGATACGCAGTATTTT. The chain recombines TRBV7-9 with TRBJ2-3; D remains unclear. V was pared by 0 bases and J by 4 bases, with 8 bases between. CDR3 size: 14 residues. The V gene's germline CDR1 is SEHNR and CDR2 FQNEAQ (reference sequence).

The chain recombines TRBV6-5 with TRBJ1-4; 7 bases agree with TRBD1. The V gene's germline CDR1 is MNHEY and CDR2 SVGAGI. The CDR3 covers 13 residues. Germline trimming cut 9 bases from V and 6 bases from J; bases unmatched to any gene: 7. CDR3 region: CASANRGDEKLFF. The CDR3 DNA follows: TGTGCCAGTGCTAACAGGGGTGATGAAAAACTGTTTTTT.

The chain is built from TRBV18 and TRBJ2-1; 9 bases are shared with TRBD1. V trimming: 7 bases; J trimming: 7 bases; junction bases outside the gene matches: 8. This CDR3 contains 14 residues. Germline CDR1 KGHSH, CDR2 LQKENI. CDR3 in amino acids: CASFPGQGGNEQFF. DNA for the CDR3: TGTGCCAGCTTCCCGGGACAGGGAGGAAATGAGCAGTTCTTC.

The V and J genes are TRBV7-8 and TRBJ1-2, with a possible D match to TRBD1 (5 bases). Germline V lookup: CDR1 SGHVS, CDR2 FQNEAQ. The CDR3 length is 11 residues. The V end lost 3 bases, the J end lost 8 bases, and 7 bases lay between the germline ends. The CDR3 protein is CASSFKGGYTF. The CDR3 DNA sequence: TGTGCCAGCAGCTTTAAGGGGGGCTACACCTTC.

This clone appeared a few times. The chain joins TRBV18 to TRBJ1-3, with unresolved D. In germline, CDR1 is KGHSH, CDR2 LQKENI. This CDR3 comprises 15 residues. With 3 bases removed from V and 2 bases from J, the gap between germline ends came to 11 bases. The CDR3 nucleotides are TGTGCCAGCTCACCGGCGGGTCGGACTGGAAACACCATATATTTT. This encodes CASSPAGRTGNTIYF.

The rearrangement links TRBV5-1 to TRBJ2-4; 7 nucleotides align to TRBD1. This CDR3 spans 16 amino acids. Per germline, CDR1 SGHRS and CDR2 YFSETQ. Trimming cost V 0 bases and J 7 bases; bases outside gene matches: 10. The CDR3 is CASSLEGGEILNIQYF. CDR3 nucleotides: TGCGCCAGCAGCTTGGAAGGGGGCGAGATCTTGAACATTCAGTACTTC.

This clone was detected only once. The genes are TRBV4-1 and TRBJ2-1; TRBD2 matches at 7 bases. The V segment lost 0 bases and the J segment 0 bases; nucleotides outside the gene matches: 5. Germline V lookup: CDR1 MGHRA, CDR2 YSYEKL. The length of the CDR3 is 17 residues. The CDR3 is CASSQDQAGSSYNEQFF. The DNA of the CDR3 is TGCGCCAGCAGCCAAGACCAAGCGGGGAGCTCCTACAATGAGCAGTTCTTC.

The chain uses TRBV11-2 and TRBJ2-7; 13 bases line up with TRBD2. The length of the CDR3 is 14 residues. V was pared by 4 bases and J by 9 bases, with 6 bases of the junction left unmatched. Germline assignment: CDR1 SGHAT and CDR2 FQNNGV. The CDR3 protein is CASSSGLAGDAQYF. Written as DNA, the CDR3 is TGTGCCAGCAGCTCCGGACTAGCGGGGGACGCGCAGTACTTC.

There are a few counts of this clone. V is TRBV19 and J is TRBJ1-4, with unresolved D. The CDR3 has 14 amino acids. Germline-derived CDR1 and CDR2 are LNHDA and SQIVND (reference sequence). V was cut by 3 bases and J by 7 bases, with 12 bases left in between. CDR3 amino acids: CASSMGRLSEKLFF. In nucleotides, the CDR3 is TGTGCCAGTAGTATGGGGAGGCTGAGTGAAAAACTGTTTTTT.

The chain's CDR3 is CAWDRGSGDEKLFF. The CDR3 DNA sequence: TGTGCCTGGGACAGGGGTTCCGGGGATGAAAAACTGTTTTTT. The chain links TRBV30 to TRBJ1-4; 8 nucleotides line up with TRBD1. Germline V gene data show CDR1 as GTSNPN and CDR2 as SVGIG (reference sequence). J lost 6 bases, V lost 5 bases, and 8 bases had no gene match. This CDR3 region has 14 residues.